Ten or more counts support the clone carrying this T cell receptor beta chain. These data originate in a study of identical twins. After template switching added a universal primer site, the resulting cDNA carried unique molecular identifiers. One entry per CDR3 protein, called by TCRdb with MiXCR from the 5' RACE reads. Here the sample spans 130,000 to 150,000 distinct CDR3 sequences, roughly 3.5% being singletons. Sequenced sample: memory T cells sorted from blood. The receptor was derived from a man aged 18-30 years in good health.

DNA for the CDR3: TGTGCCAGCAGCTTATTAGGGATCCAAGAGACCCAGTACTTC. Translation gives CASSLLGIQETQYF. The rearrangement links TRBV7-8 to TRBJ2-5; D remains ambiguous. Trimming removed 2 bases at V and 1 base at J, with 8 bases between. Germline loops: CDR1 SGHVS, CDR2 FQNEAQ. This CDR3 region has 14 residues.